These 17 T cell receptor beta chains were sequenced from one sample in a study of molecular identifiers for immune sequencing clone quantification. TCRdb ran MiXCR on the PCR reads and lists one entry per CDR3 protein. The sample consists of about 320,000 distinct CDR3 sequences, 20% to 25% of them appearing once. Sequenced: naive CD8+ T cells from blood, with Jurkat cell RNA spiked in. The sample's subset: FACS-sorted CD8+CD4-CCR7+CD45RA+ naive T cells. The receptors originated from a human donor in good health. Some libraries in this study had Jurkat cell RNA spiked in.

This clonotype was seen repeatedly, ten times or more. V is TRBV28 and J is TRBJ2-7, with a weak D call TRBD1 (6 bases). Germline V gene data show CDR1 as MDHEN and CDR2 as SYDVKM. CDR3 length: 14 residues. Trimming left V 2 bases short and J 3 bases short, with 11 bases between. CDR3 in DNA: TGTGCCAGCAGTTTACAGGGGCAGTACTACGAGCAGTACTTC. It is translated as CASSLQGQYYEQYF. Full variable domain (missing parts from reference TRBV28 and TRBJ2-7): DVKVTQSSRYLVKRTGEKVFLECVQDMDHENMFWYRQDPGLGLRLIYFSYDVKMKEKGDIPEGYSVSREKKERFSLILESASTNQTSMYLCASSLQGQYYEQYFGPGTRLTVT.

This clonotype was seen many times. The chain combines TRBV6-6 with TRBJ2-3; 7 bases are shared with TRBD2. Germline trimming cut 6 bases from V and 4 bases from J; bases unmatched to any gene: 7. The CDR3 sequence is 14 residues long. Germline V CDR1 and CDR2: MNHNY, SVGAGI (reference sequence). The CDR3: CASSTTSFPDTQYF. CDR3 nucleotides: TGTGCCAGCAGCACGACTAGCTTTCCAGATACGCAGTATTTT.

Note on this clonotype: Relative to the germline gene, one junction end is altered; a read error may explain this. CDR3 region: CAGSDRVSYEQYF. CDR3 coding DNA: TGTGCCGGCAGTGACAGGGTGTCCTACGAGCAGTACTTC. This sequence joins TRBV27 and TRBJ2-7; 7 bases are shared with TRBD1. The germline gives CDR1 MNHEY, CDR2 SMNVEV (reference sequence). The CDR3 length is 13 residues.

In regard to this clonotype: Just one base apart from a much larger clone, this may be a read error. The chain has TRBV4-1 and TRBJ2-7; a possible D gene is TRBD2 (5 bases). CDR3 length equals 16 residues. V was clipped by 3 bases and J by 5 bases, with 20 bases between them. In germline, CDR1 is MGHRA, CDR2 YSYEKL. For the CDR3, the DNA is TGCGCCAGCAGCCATCCGCGACCGGGGATAAACCACGAGCAGTACTTC. It yields the protein CASSHPRPGINHEQYF.

This clonotype has a count of ten or more. The chain recombines TRBV6-5 with TRBJ2-7; D might be TRBD1 or TRBD2, each matching 5 bases. Germline V gene sequence: CDR1 MNHEY, CDR2 SVGAGI. The CDR3 covers 12 residues. The CDR3 loop reads CALGDPGYEQYF. The CDR3 region has the DNA TGTGCTCTGGGGGACCCCGGCTACGAGCAGTACTTC.

This clonotype occurred many times. A read error may produce the germline difference seen at one junction end. The chain employs TRBV28 and TRBJ1-3; D uncertain. Germline V gene sequence: CDR1 MDHEN, CDR2 SYDVKM. The length of the CDR3 is 15 residues. The CDR3 sequence: CASSHEEQYGHTIYF. The CDR3 coding sequence is TGTGCCAGCAGTCATGAGGAGCAGTATGGACACACCATATATTTT.

This clonotype was picked up a small number of times. The rearrangement links TRBV6-4 to TRBJ2-2; D may match TRBD1 or TRBD2 (5 bases each). Germline CDR1 and CDR2: MRHNA and SNTAGT. The germline V and J ends were trimmed by 6 bases and 1 base, with 15 bases remaining between them. The length of the CDR3 is 16 residues. The CDR3 loop reads CASSAVGTRNTGELFF. Written as DNA, the CDR3 is TGTGCCAGCAGCGCCGTTGGGACGCGGAACACCGGGGAGCTGTTTTTT.

This clonotype was detected many times. This sequence joins TRBV4-1 and TRBJ1-1; a possible D gene is TRBD1 (5 bases). The CDR3 sequence is 15 residues long. The germline gives CDR1 MGHRA, CDR2 YSYEKL. V shed 0 bases and J shed 2 bases, with 10 bases lying between them. CDR3 amino acids: CASSQDEGINTEAFF. In DNA form, the CDR3 reads TGCGCCAGCAGCCAAGATGAGGGGATTAACACTGAAGCTTTCTTT.

Comments on this clonotype: No conserved phenylalanine or tryptophan is present at the end of the CDR3, so a read error is the likely explanation. The rearrangement links TRBV12-5 to TRBJ1-2; 7 nucleotides line up with TRBD1. The length of the CDR3 is 15 residues. Per the germline V gene, CDR1 is LGHNT and CDR2 is FRNRAP. Trimming took 6 bases from V and 4 from J; bases not matched to a gene: 11. CDR3 sequence reads: CASGAGTVSFYGYTL. Here the CDR3 DNA reads TGTGCTAGTGGCGCCGGGACAGTATCGTTCTATGGCTACACCCTC.

In regard to this clonotype: A much larger clone is a single base away; this may be a read error. This sequence joins TRBV4-1 and TRBJ2-5, with 8 bases lining up with TRBD2. Germline CDR1 and CDR2: MGHRA and YSYEKL. The CDR3 has 16 amino acids. The trim removed 4 bases at V and 7 bases at J, leaving 14 bases unmatched. The CDR3 reads CASSPSVGGALGTQYF. CDR3 sequence (DNA): TGCGCCAGCAGCCCCTCAGTCGGGGGGGCCCTTGGGACCCAGTACTTC.

This clonotype showed up just a few times. The chain couples TRBV27 to TRBJ1-5, with 11 bases fitting TRBD1. Trimming at V came to 5 bases and at J to 5 bases, leaving 11 bases not matched to a gene. Per germline, CDR1 MNHEY and CDR2 SMNVEV (reference sequence). The length of the CDR3 is 17 residues. CDR3 nucleotides: TGTGCCAGCAGTCCTCTCGGGACAGGGGGTAGGGATCAGCCCCAGCATTTT. It translates to CASSPLGTGGRDQPQHF.

This clonotype was seen repeatedly, ten times or more. In DNA, the CDR3 is TGTGCCAGCAGCTTAGCGGAGACAGGGTTAGGGGAGACCCAGTACTTC. Translation: CASSLAETGLGETQYF. V usage is TRBV7-9 and J usage is TRBJ2-5; 7 nucleotides line up with TRBD1. The germline V gene has CDR1 SEHNR and CDR2 FQNEAQ (reference sequence). The CDR3 is 16 amino acids. The junction had 9 bases not matched to a gene; V was cut back by 0 bases and J by 5 bases.

This clonotype came up many times. This chain links TRBV4-3 with TRBJ2-7; weak D call: TRBD1 (5 bases). V was shortened by 0 bases and J by 0 bases, with 6 bases between the two germline ends. Germline-derived CDR1 and CDR2 are LGHNA and YSLEER. The CDR3 is made up of 14 amino acids. The CDR3 spells CASSQEDISYEQYF. The CDR3 DNA reads as TGCGCCAGCAGCCAAGAGGACATCTCCTACGAGCAGTACTTC.

V and J are TRBV3-2 and TRBJ1-5. TRBV3-2 is a pseudogene segment. The length of the CDR3 is 21 residues. In nucleotides, the CDR3 is TGTGCCAGCAGCCAAGATTGGAGGGACCCGGTCCCCTTAGGAAGCAATCAGCCCCAGCATTTT. Protein product: CASSQDWRDPVPLGSNQPQHF.

There are many counts of this clonotype. The gene calls are TRBV7-3 and TRBJ1-1, with unresolved D. Germline CDR1 reads SGHTA; CDR2 reads FQGTGA. Deletions cut 3 bases from V and 4 bases from J, with 9 bases between. The CDR3 is 13 amino acids. CDR3 in DNA: TGTGCCAGCAGCTTTTCCGGGGTCACTGAAGCTTTCTTT. Its protein product is CASSFSGVTEAFF.

This clonotype was counted many times. This sequence joins TRBV9 and TRBJ2-7; D is undetermined. The V end was cut by 0 bases, the J end by 4 bases, with 14 bases between. The CDR3 sequence is 15 residues long. Germline V gives CDR1 SGDLS, CDR2 YYNGEE. The CDR3 sequence: CASSVGVTVEYEQYF. CDR3 sequence (DNA): TGTGCCAGCAGCGTAGGAGTGACGGTAGAGTACGAGCAGTACTTC.

This clonotype was seen ten or more times. The V and J genes are TRBV9 and TRBJ2-6; no clear D. Germline CDR1 and CDR2: SGDLS and YYNGEE. The length of the CDR3 is 12 residues. Trimming removed 3 bases at V and 8 bases at J, with 6 bases between. CDR3 in amino acids: CASSGRTNVLTF. The CDR3 DNA sequence: TGTGCCAGCAGCGGGCGGACCAACGTCCTGACTTTC.